This T cell receptor beta chain came from a study of radiotherapy plus CTLA-4 blockade in lung cancer. As to this clone: The target antigen is unknown.

Broader study findings: With interferon-beta, early dynamics of blood T cell clones were reported to best predict response.

Here immunoSEQ multiplex PCR was the method, and the copy in TCRdb shows in-frame clones only, minus some. The table shows tens of thousands of clones, with 78% occurring only once. Trimming removed 0 bases from V and 4 bases from J, with 14 bases in between. The germline V gene has CDR1 SNHLY and CDR2 FYNNEI. This CDR3 has 16 residues. This TCR was recovered from a human donor with non-small cell lung cancer whose response to radiotherapy plus ipilimumab could not be evaluated. Some clones in this sample may be carry-over from other donors' samples. This chain uses TRBV2 with TRBJ2-3; D perhaps matches TRBD2 (5 bases). Sequencing used peripheral blood, obtained from a patient treated with radiotherapy plus ipilimumab. The CDR3 region has the DNA TGTGCCAGCAGTGAAGCTCGGACTCCCGAGGCAGATACGCAGTATTTT. This codes for CASSEARTPEADTQYF. The full variable domain, with the rest looked up from reference TRBV2 and TRBJ2-3, is EPEVTQTPSHQVTQMGQEVILRCVPISNHLYFYWYRQILGQKVEFLVSFYNNEISEKSEIFDDQFSVERPDGSNFTLKIRSTKLEDSAMYFCASSEARTPEADTQYFGPGTRLTVL.